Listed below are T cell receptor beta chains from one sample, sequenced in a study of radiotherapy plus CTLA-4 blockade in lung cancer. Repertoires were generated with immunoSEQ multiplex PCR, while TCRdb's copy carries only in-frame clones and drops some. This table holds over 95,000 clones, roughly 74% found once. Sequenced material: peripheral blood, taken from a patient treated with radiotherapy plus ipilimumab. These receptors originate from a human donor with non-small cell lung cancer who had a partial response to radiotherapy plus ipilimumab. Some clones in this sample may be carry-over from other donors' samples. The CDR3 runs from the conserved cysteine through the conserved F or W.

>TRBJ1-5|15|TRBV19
CASRTTGVGNQPQHF
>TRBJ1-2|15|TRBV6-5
CASSRQGRANYGYTF
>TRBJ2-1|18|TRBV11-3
CASSPAISGGGSLDEQFF
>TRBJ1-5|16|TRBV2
CASSEARARGNQPQHF
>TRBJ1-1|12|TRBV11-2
CASSFNTAEAFF
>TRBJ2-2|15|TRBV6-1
CASRKGQGNTGELFF
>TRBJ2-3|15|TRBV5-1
CASSLDRGRTDTQYF
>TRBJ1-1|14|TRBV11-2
CASKYDTPNTEAFF
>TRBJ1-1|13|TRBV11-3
CASSSNRETQAFF
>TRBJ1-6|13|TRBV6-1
CANRQGWNSPLHF
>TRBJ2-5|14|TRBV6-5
CATRRGITQETQYF
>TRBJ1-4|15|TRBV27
CASSTGGGVGEKLFF
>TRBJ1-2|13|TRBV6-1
CASSHGQDYGYTF
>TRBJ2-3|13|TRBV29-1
CSVDTSGIDTQYF
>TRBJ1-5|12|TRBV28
CASKRSNQPQHF
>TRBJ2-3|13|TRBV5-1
CASSLLAGDTQYF
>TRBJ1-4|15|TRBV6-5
CASRGTGAPGEKLFF
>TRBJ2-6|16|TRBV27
CASSLIPSSGANVLTF
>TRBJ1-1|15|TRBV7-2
CASSLEASGRTEAFF
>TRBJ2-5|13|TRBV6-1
CANRQGGGETQYF
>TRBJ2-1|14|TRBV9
CASSGGLAYNEQFF
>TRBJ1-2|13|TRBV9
CASSVVDKYGYTF
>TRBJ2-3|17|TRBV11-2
CASSLGTTGLATDTQYF
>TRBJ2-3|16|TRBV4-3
CASSLLGGGAPDTQYF
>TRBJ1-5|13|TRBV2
CASSTQGGQPQHF
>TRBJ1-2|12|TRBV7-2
CASRRESYGYTF
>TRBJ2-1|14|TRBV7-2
CASSLALASGEQFF
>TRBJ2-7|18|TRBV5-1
CASSSPPIGQGNPLEQYF
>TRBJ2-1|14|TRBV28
CASNRLAVPIPQFF
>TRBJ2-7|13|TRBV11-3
CASSLGPDLGQYF
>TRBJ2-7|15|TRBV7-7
CASSLSFSAGYEQYF
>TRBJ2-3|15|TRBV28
CASSLAGASTDTQYF
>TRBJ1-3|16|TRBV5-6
CASSMLDSRSGNTIYF